The 16 T cell receptor beta chains below were found in one sample sequenced in a study of CD8 T cells in Susac syndrome. An input of 0.5 to 1 ug of RNA was subjected to reverse transcription using random hexamers. From the immunoSEQ multiplex PCR reads, TCRdb called clonotypes with MiXCR, one entry per CDR3 protein. The sample has around 190,000 distinct CDR3 sequences, roughly 94% seen once; the top ten hold under 0.12%. The sample was CD4+ T cells from PBMCs. These receptors originate from a human donor in good health.

The genes are TRBV5-1 and TRBJ2-1, with D maybe TRBD2 (5 bases). This CDR3 contains 15 residues. Deletions cut 0 bases from V and 4 bases from J, with 11 bases between. Germline V CDR1 and CDR2: SGHRS, YFSETQ. CDR3 nucleotides: TGCGCCAGCAGCTTGGATGCGGGCGGGTACAATGAGCAGTTCTTC. Translation: CASSLDAGGYNEQFF.

The V gene is TRBV3-1, the J gene TRBJ2-2, with TRBD2 matching over 13 bases. Germline V gene sequence: CDR1 LGHDT, CDR2 YNNKEL (reference sequence). The V segment lost 1 base and the J segment 4 bases; nucleotides outside the gene matches: 6. The CDR3 is made up of 18 amino acids. CDR3 sequence reads: CASSQGLAGGGTTGELFF. CDR3 nucleotide sequence: TGTGCCAGCAGCCAAGGACTAGCGGGAGGAGGAACCACCGGGGAGCTGTTTTTT.

The rearrangement joins TRBV7-2 to TRBJ1-2; 7 bases fit TRBD1. The length of the CDR3 is 14 residues. V shed 1 base, J shed 3 bases, and the junction held 2 bases outside the gene matches. The germline V gene has CDR1 SGHTA and CDR2 FQGNSA. DNA of the CDR3: TGTGCCAGCAGCTTAGAAACAGGGGACTATGGCTACACCTTC. Translated, it gives CASSLETGDYGYTF.

The chain is built from TRBV6-5 and TRBJ2-5, with D possibly TRBD1 on 5 matching bases. This CDR3 contains 17 residues. V shed 3 bases and J shed 5 bases, with 22 bases lying between them. Germline assignment: CDR1 MNHEY and CDR2 SVGAGI. This CDR3 reads CASSYSRGRRSPETQYF. CDR3 in DNA: TGTGCCAGCAGTTATTCTAGGGGCAGACGTTCTCCGGAGACCCAGTACTTC.

The gene calls are TRBV7-9 and TRBJ1-1; a possible D gene is TRBD1 (5 bases). Germline CDR1 reads SEHNR; CDR2 reads FQNEAQ (reference sequence). V was pared by 6 bases and J by 7 bases, with 12 bases between. This CDR3 comprises 12 residues. This CDR3 reads CASSTSGSEAFF. In nucleotides, the CDR3 is TGTGCCAGCAGTACTTCAGGGAGTGAAGCTTTCTTT.

The rearrangement joins TRBV6-5 to TRBJ2-3; 13 nucleotides agree with TRBD2. The CDR3 runs 14 residues. The germline gives CDR1 MNHEY, CDR2 SVGAGI. Losses at the gene ends were 9 bases for V and 5 bases for J; bases not matched to a gene: 5. CDR3 sequence: CASAGTSGIDTQYF. The CDR3 coding sequence is TGTGCCAGTGCCGGGACTAGCGGGATAGATACGCAGTATTTT.

The chain carries TRBV27 and TRBJ1-2, with 10 bases aligning to TRBD1. Germline lookup yields CDR1 MNHEY and CDR2 SMNVEV (reference sequence). The CDR3 loop spans 14 amino acids. V lost 5 bases to trimming and J lost 8 bases; unmatched junction nucleotides: 8. The CDR3 spells CASSRRGTGVGYTF. CDR3 in DNA: TGTGCCAGCAGTCGAAGGGGGACAGGGGTCGGCTACACCTTC.

V is TRBV4-3 and J is TRBJ1-2; a weak D match, TRBD1 (6 bases). The CDR3 consists of 15 residues. The germline V and J ends were trimmed by 0 bases and 6 bases, with 14 bases remaining between them. Germline CDR1 and CDR2: LGHNA and YSLEER. The DNA of the CDR3 is TGCGCCAGCAGCCAAGAAATTACAGGGATTGATGGCTACACCTTC. Its protein product is CASSQEITGIDGYTF.

The gene calls are TRBV20-1 and TRBJ2-5; no clear D. The CDR3 extends over 14 amino acids. V lost 3 bases, J lost 4 bases, and 15 bases lay in between. The germline CDR1 and CDR2 sequences are DFQATT and SNEGSKA (reference sequence). The CDR3 region has the DNA TGCAGTGCTAGGCGTGGGCGAAGTGGAGAGACCCAGTACTTC. It is translated as CSARRGRSGETQYF.

This chain uses TRBV24-1 with TRBJ2-3; 7 bases line up with TRBD2. V lost 2 bases to trimming and J lost 4 bases; unmatched junction nucleotides: 5. The CDR3 contains 15 residues. Germline loops: CDR1 KGHDR, CDR2 SFDVKD. The CDR3 reads CATSDSREAPDTQYF. Here the CDR3 DNA reads TGTGCCACCAGTGATTCCCGGGAGGCCCCAGATACGCAGTATTTT.

This chain's CDR3 is CGAGEGSYEQYF. The CDR3 coding sequence is TGCGGAGCAGGGGAGGGATCCTACGAGCAGTACTTC. The chain has TRBV29-1 and TRBJ2-7; tentatively, D is TRBD2 (7 bases). Germline CDR1 is SQVTM and CDR2 is ANQGSEA. CDR3 size: 12 residues.

The chain joins TRBV5-6 to TRBJ2-5, with D possibly being TRBD2 (5 bases). V lost 0 bases, J lost 3 bases, and 18 bases lay in between. CDR3 length: 17 amino acids. Germline V CDR1 and CDR2: SGHDT, YYEEEE. The CDR3 DNA reads as TGTGCCAGCAGCTTGGTAGATAGAGGGCCCTTCGAAGAGACCCAGTACTTC. Translation gives CASSLVDRGPFEETQYF.

The chain has TRBV12-3 or TRBV12-4 and TRBJ2-1; D gene uncertain. The V end was cut by 6 bases, the J end by 8 bases, with 8 bases between. This CDR3 is 11 amino acids long. The chain's CDR3 is CASSPGHEQFF. CDR3 nucleotide sequence: TGTGCCAGCAGCCCAGGCCATGAGCAGTTCTTC.

The V gene is TRBV27, the J gene TRBJ2-3, with 12 bases fitting TRBD2. The CDR3 runs to 15 residues. Germline V gives CDR1 MNHEY, CDR2 SMNVEV (reference sequence). V was clipped by 2 bases and J by 7 bases; unmatched bases: 4. The DNA of the CDR3 is TGTGCCAGCAGTTTACCGGGACTAGCGGGCTATACGCAGTATTTT. Its protein product is CASSLPGLAGYTQYF.

J is TRBJ1-1 and V is TRBV30, with unresolved D. Germline CDR1 GTSNPN, CDR2 SVGIG (reference sequence). The CDR3 consists of 13 residues. V lost 3 bases and J lost 0, with 8 bases in between. The CDR3: CAWRLLMNTEAFF. CDR3 bases: TGTGCCTGGAGGTTACTTATGAACACTGAAGCTTTCTTT.

The chain couples TRBV9 to TRBJ1-3; a weak D match, TRBD1 (5 bases). V shed 4 bases and J shed 0 bases, with 8 bases lying between them. From germline, CDR1 is SGDLS and CDR2 YYNGEE. The CDR3 totals 14 residues. CDR3 sequence (DNA): TGTGCCAGCAGCTCAGGGACCTCTGGAAACACCATATATTTT. This gives the protein CASSSGTSGNTIYF. The full variable domain, with the rest looked up from reference TRBV9 and TRBJ1-3, is DSGVTQTPKHLITATGQRVTLRCSPRSGDLSVYWYQQSLDQGLQFLIQYYNGEERAKGNILERFSAQQFPDLHSELNLSSLELGDSALYFCASSSGTSGNTIYFGEGSWLTVV.